This T cell receptor (beta chain) is from a study of CD8+ T cells in alopecia areata. Study overall: Tofacitinib ran for 6 to 18 months before 6 months off drug.

Extraction of RNA preceded its reverse transcription into cDNA, which served as the sequencing template. The table came from immunoSEQ multiplex PCR; TCRdb's copy has only in-frame clones and leaves some out. Found here are about 97,000 clones, 41% of them singletons; the top ten hold 1% to 1.5%. Samples from alopecia areata patients were lesional scalp punch biopsies and peripheral blood. Separation by sorting yielded CD4+ and CD8+ T cells from PBMCs. Trimming cost V 5 bases and J 2 bases; bases outside gene matches: 7. CDR1 and CDR2 (germline): SGHTA, FQGNSA. CDR3 size: 15 residues. The TCR was taken from a human donor with alopecia areata. Material: CD4+ T cells sorted from blood. The rearrangement links TRBV7-2 to TRBJ2-7; 9 bases line up with TRBD2. The CDR3 protein is CASSPRGGGTYEQYF. CDR3 coding DNA: TGTGCCAGCAGCCCGCGGGGGGGAGGGACCTACGAGCAGTACTTC.